Given below is one T cell receptor beta chain in context. Generated by immunoSEQ multiplex PCR, the TCRdb table keeps only in-frame clones and is missing some. This sample carries 180,000 or so clones, 86% of them seen once, and the ten largest clones take 4.5% to 6.5%. V gave up 2 bases and J gave up 0 bases, with 14 bases separating them. In germline, CDR1 is MNHEY, CDR2 SMNVEV (reference sequence). This CDR3 has 18 residues. The cohort comprised adults aged roughly 18 to 95 years residing in about two dozen US areas. The data derive from a study of blood T cell repertoires in COVID-19. Study as a whole: In each case, the material was cDNA or gDNA derived from T cells, B-cell-depleted T cells, or PBMCs.

The sequence came from a man aged 40-49 years with acute COVID-19. The sample taken for sequencing was PBMCs or T cells enriched from blood (not recorded which). V is TRBV27 and J is TRBJ1-6, with D tentatively TRBD1 (6 bases). The CDR3 spells CASSLRGASVSYNSPLHF. The CDR3 DNA reads as TGTGCCAGCAGTTTACGGGGGGCTTCCGTCTCCTATAATTCACCCCTCCACTTT.